This entry features one T cell receptor beta chain sequence. Antigen: not known. With 60 Vbeta and 13 Jbeta primers, the PCR was carried out. Using immunoSEQ multiplex PCR, the repertoire was profiled, and TCRdb retains in-frame clones only, with some absent. Among fewer than 200,000 clones, 80% were seen once, and the ten largest hold 9.5% to 10%. These data come from a study of cytomegalovirus exposure and HLA in healthy donors. Study-wide results and limits: A later analysis reportedly found fewer N-insertions in an Asian-associated ancestry cluster than the roughly 670-donor mean. Analysis was performed later, and it showed HLA-associated TCR beta chains to be more clonally expanded than equally common others.

The CDR3 spans 16 residues. The V end lost 7 bases, the J end lost 2 bases, and 20 bases lay between the germline ends. Germline assignment: CDR1 SEHNR and CDR2 FQNEAQ (reference sequence). The sequence was obtained from a man aged 18 to 30 in good health and CMV-seropositive. The chain carries TRBV7-9 and TRBJ1-2; D unclear. Sequenced material: PBMCs. The CDR3 DNA reads TGTGCCAGCACCAAACCGAGAAGTGGTCCCAACTATGGCTACACCTTC. Protein sequence: CASTKPRSGPNYGYTF. Full variable domain (remainder filled in from reference TRBV7-9 and TRBJ1-2): DTGVSQNPRHKITKRGQNVTFRCDPISEHNRLYWYRQTLGQGPEFLTYFQNEAQLEKSRLLSDRFSAERPKGSFSTLEIQRTEQGDSAMYLCASTKPRSGPNYGYTFGSGTRLTVV.